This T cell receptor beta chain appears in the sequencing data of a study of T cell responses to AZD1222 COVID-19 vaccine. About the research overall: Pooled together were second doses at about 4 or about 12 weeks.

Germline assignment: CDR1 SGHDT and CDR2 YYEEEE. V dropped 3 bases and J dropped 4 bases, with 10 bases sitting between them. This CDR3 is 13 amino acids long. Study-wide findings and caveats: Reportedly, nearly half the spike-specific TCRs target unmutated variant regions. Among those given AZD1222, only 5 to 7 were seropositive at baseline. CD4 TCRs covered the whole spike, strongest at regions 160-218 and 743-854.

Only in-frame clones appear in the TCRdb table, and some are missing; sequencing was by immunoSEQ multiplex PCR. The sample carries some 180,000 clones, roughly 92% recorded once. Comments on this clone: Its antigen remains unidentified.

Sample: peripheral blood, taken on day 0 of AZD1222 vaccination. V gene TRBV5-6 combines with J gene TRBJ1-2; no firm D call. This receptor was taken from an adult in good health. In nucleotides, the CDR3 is TGTGCCAGCAGCTCGGACGGAACCTATGGCTACACCTTC. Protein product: CASSSDGTYGYTF.